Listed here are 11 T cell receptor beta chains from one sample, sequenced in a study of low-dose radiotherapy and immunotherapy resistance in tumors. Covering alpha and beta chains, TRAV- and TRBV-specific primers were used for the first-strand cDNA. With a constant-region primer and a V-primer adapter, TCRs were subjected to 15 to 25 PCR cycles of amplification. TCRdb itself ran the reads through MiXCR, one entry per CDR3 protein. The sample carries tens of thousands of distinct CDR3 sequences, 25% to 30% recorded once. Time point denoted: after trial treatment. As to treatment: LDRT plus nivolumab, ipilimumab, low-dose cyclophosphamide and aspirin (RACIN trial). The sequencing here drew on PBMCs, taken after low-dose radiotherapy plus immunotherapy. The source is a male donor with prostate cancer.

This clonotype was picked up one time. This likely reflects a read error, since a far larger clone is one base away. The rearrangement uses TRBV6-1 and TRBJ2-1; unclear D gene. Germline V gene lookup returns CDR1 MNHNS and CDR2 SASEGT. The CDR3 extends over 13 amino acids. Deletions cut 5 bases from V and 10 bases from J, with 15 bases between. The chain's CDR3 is CASSTTDLYEQFF. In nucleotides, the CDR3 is TGTGCCAGCAGTACGACCGATTTATACGAGCAGTTCTTC.

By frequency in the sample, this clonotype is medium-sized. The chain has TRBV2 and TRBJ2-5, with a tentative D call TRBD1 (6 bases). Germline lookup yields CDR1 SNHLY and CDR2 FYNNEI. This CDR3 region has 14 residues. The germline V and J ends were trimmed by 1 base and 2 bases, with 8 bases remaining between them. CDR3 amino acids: CASSEVRGQETQYF. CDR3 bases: TGTGCCAGCAGTGAAGTCAGGGGTCAAGAGACCCAGTACTTC. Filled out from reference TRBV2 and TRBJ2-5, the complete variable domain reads EPEVTQTPSHQVTQMGQEVILRCVPISNHLYFYWYRQILGQKVEFLVSFYNNEISEKSEIFDDQFSVERPDGSNFTLKIRSTKLEDSAMYFCASSEVRGQETQYFGPGTRLLVL.

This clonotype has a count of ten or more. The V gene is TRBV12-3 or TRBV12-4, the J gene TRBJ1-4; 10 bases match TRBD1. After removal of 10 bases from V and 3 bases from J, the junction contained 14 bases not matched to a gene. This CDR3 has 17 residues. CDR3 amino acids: CATAPRGQGRSNEKLFF. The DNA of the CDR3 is TGTGCCACCGCACCCCGGGGACAGGGGAGGTCTAATGAAAAACTGTTTTTT.

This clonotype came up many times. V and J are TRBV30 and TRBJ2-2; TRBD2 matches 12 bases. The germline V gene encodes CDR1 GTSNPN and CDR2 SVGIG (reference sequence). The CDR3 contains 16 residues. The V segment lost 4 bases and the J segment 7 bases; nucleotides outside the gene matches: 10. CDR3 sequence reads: CAWTTGLAGSGGELFF. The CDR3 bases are TGTGCCTGGACCACCGGACTAGCGGGATCCGGCGGGGAGCTGTTTTTT. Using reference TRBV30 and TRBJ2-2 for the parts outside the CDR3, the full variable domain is SQTIHQWPATLVQPVGSPLSLECTVEGTSNPNLYWYRQAAGRGLQLLFYSVGIGQISSEVPQNLSASRPQDRQFILSSKKLLLSDSGFYLCAWTTGLAGSGGELFFGEGSRLTVL.

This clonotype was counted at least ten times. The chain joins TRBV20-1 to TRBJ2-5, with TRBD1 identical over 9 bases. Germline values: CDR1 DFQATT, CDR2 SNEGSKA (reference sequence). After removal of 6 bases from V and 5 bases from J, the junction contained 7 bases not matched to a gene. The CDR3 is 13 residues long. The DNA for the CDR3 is TGCAGTGCCCATCGACAGGGGGGGGAGACCCAGTACTTC. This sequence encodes CSAHRQGGETQYF.

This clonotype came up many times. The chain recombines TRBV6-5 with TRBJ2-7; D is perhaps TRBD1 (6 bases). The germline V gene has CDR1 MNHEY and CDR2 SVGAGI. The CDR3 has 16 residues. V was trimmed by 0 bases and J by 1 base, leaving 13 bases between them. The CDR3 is CASSYSWQGRSYEQYF. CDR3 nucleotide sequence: TGTGCCAGCAGTTACTCGTGGCAGGGGCGGTCCTACGAGCAGTACTTC.

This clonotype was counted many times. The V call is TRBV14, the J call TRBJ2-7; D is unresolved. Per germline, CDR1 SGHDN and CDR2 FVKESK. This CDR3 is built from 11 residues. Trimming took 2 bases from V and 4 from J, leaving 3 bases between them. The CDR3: CASSQYYEQYF. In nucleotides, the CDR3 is TGTGCCAGCAGCCAATATTACGAGCAGTACTTC.

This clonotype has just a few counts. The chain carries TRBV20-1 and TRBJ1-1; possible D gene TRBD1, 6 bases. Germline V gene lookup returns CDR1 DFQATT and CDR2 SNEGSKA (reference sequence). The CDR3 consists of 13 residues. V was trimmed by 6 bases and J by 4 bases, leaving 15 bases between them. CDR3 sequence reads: CSARPGGLTEAFF. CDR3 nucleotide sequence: TGCAGTGCCCGCCCCGGGGGGCTCACTGAAGCTTTCTTT.

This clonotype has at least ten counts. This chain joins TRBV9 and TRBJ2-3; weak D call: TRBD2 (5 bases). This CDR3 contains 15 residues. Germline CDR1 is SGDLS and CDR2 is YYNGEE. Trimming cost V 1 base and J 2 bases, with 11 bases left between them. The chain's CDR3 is CASSVTGKVTDTQYF. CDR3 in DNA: TGTGCCAGCAGCGTAACCGGGAAAGTCACAGATACGCAGTATTTT.

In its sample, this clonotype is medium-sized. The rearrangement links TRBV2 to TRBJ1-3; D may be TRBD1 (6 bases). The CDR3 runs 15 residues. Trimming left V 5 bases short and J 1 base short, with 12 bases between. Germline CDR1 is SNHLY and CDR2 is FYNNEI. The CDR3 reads CASSTGQYSGNTIYF. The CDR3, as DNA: TGTGCCAGCAGTACTGGACAGTATTCTGGAAACACCATATATTTT. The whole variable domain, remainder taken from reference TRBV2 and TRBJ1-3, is EPEVTQTPSHQVTQMGQEVILRCVPISNHLYFYWYRQILGQKVEFLVSFYNNEISEKSEIFDDQFSVERPDGSNFTLKIRSTKLEDSAMYFCASSTGQYSGNTIYFGEGSWLTVV.

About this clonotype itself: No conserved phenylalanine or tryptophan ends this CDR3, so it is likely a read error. The CDR3 is CASSHRDKVENEQFL. In DNA form, the CDR3 reads TGTGCCAGCAGCCACCGGGACAAGGTAGAAAATGAGCAGTTCCTC. The rearrangement uses TRBV14 and TRBJ2-1, with a weak D call TRBD1 (6 bases). V dropped 3 bases and J dropped 7 bases, with 16 bases sitting between them. CDR1 and CDR2 from the germline V gene are SGHDN and FVKESK. The CDR3 is made up of 15 amino acids.